The 28 T cell receptor beta chains below all came from one sample that was sequenced in a study of T cell responses to AZD1222 COVID-19 vaccine (dated by TCRdb to the early 2020s). This sample's time point label indicates: about 28 days (+/-7) after the second vaccine dose. Receptor libraries were prepared by the immunoSEQ multiplex PCR assay. In its TCRdb copy, this immuneACCESS table keeps in-frame sequences only and misses some clones. Where compared with another copy, unresolved V genes explain less than half of these, and the others have no known cause. The sample table lists 150,000 to 250,000 clones, under 95% of them with a count of one. The ten most abundant clones make up 0.9% to 1.1% of the sample. The material sequenced was peripheral blood, taken 28 days after the second AZD1222 dose. These receptors were obtained from an adult who received the AZD1222 COVID-19 vaccine.

The V and J genes are TRBV19 and TRBJ1-5; 8 nucleotides line up with TRBD1. The CDR3 length is 19 residues. V trimming: 3 bases; J trimming: 0 bases; junction bases outside the gene matches: 13. CDR1 is LNHDA and CDR2 is SQIVND in the germline V gene (reference sequence). The CDR3 region has the DNA TGTGCCAGTAGTATTAAGGGAGGGACAGGACCCTATAGCAATCAGCCCCAGCATTTT. Its translation is CASSIKGGTGPYSNQPQHF.

This clone occurred once. The V and J genes are TRBV5-6 and TRBJ2-7; D is undetermined. Germline CDR1 reads SGHDT; CDR2 reads YYEEEE. With 1 base removed from V and 3 bases from J, the gap between germline ends came to 11 bases. CDR3 length equals 14 residues. The CDR3 DNA is TGTGCCAGCAGCTTGTACGGGCCCCGCTACGAGCAGTACTTC. Amino acid sequence: CASSLYGPRYEQYF.

J is TRBJ2-7 and V is TRBV7-9; D is undetermined. Trimming removed 1 base from V and 6 bases from J, with 13 bases in between. This CDR3 is 14 amino acids long. Germline assignment: CDR1 SEHNR and CDR2 FQNEAQ (reference sequence). The CDR3 reads CASSLGYSLAEQYF. The CDR3 region has the DNA TGTGCCAGCAGCTTAGGATATAGTTTGGCCGAGCAGTACTTC.

V usage is TRBV19 and J usage is TRBJ1-6; possibly TRBD1 for D (5 bases). Trimming removed 5 bases from V and 9 bases from J, with 17 bases in between. This CDR3 has 15 amino acids. In germline, CDR1 is LNHDA, CDR2 SQIVND (reference sequence). The CDR3 DNA follows: TGTGCCAGTAGTCCCTCGGGGGTCGTGGGTTCACCCCTCCACTTT. It yields the protein CASSPSGVVGSPLHF.

This clone was detected only a few times. The chain links TRBV3-1 (or the pseudogene TRBV3-2) to TRBJ2-1, with 8 bases aligning to TRBD1. Germline V gives CDR1 LGHDT, CDR2 YNNKEL (reference sequence). Unmatched junction bases numbered 9, after V lost 4 bases and J lost 4 bases. The CDR3 runs to 16 residues. The CDR3 protein is CASSRRTGQVYNEQFF. DNA of the CDR3: TGTGCCAGCAGCCGAAGGACGGGACAGGTTTACAATGAGCAGTTCTTC.

This clone was found once. The chain recombines TRBV7-6 with TRBJ1-1, with TRBD1 as a possible D gene (6 bases). The CDR3 length is 13 residues. V lost 5 bases, J lost 2 bases, and 9 bases lay in between. Germline lookup yields CDR1 SGHVS and CDR2 FNYEAQ. The CDR3 DNA is TGTGCCAGCAGCCTGGACAGAAACACTGAAGCTTTCTTT. This gives the protein CASSLDRNTEAFF.

This clone was observed once. CDR3 nucleotide sequence: TGTGCCAGCAGCTTCGGTTCAGGGGTGGGCGTTGAAGCTTTCTTT. This encodes CASSFGSGVGVEAFF. The chain carries TRBV7-8 and TRBJ1-1; D is perhaps TRBD1 (6 bases). This CDR3 has 15 amino acids. V was pared by 3 bases and J by 7 bases, with 18 bases between. Per the germline V gene, CDR1 is SGHVS and CDR2 is FQNEAQ.

The V and J genes are TRBV12-3 or TRBV12-4 and TRBJ1-5; a possible D gene is TRBD1 (6 bases). The CDR3 has 13 amino acids. Trimming left V 6 bases short and J 4 bases short, with 10 bases between. The CDR3 loop reads CASSPQGNQPQHF. As DNA, the CDR3 is TGTGCCAGCAGCCCACAGGGTAATCAGCCCCAGCATTTT.

The chain has TRBV5-1 and TRBJ2-3; 9 bases align to TRBD1. CDR3 length: 16 residues. CDR1 and CDR2 (germline): SGHRS, YFSETQ. V lost 2 bases and J lost 2; bases outside the gene matches: 6. The CDR3 sequence is CASSFGQGLATDTQYF. Here the CDR3 DNA reads TGCGCCAGCAGCTTCGGACAGGGGTTAGCCACAGATACGCAGTATTTT. The full variable domain, rest sourced from reference TRBV5-1 and TRBJ2-3, is KAGVTQTPRYLIKTRGQQVTLSCSPISGHRSVSWYQQTPGQGLQFLFEYFSETQRNKGNFPGRFSGRQFSNSRSEMNVSTLELGDSALYLCASSFGQGLATDTQYFGPGTRLTVL.

The V and J genes are TRBV7-2 and TRBJ1-3, with D perhaps TRBD1 (6 bases). CDR1 SGHTA and CDR2 FQGNSA come from the germline V gene. V was shortened by 5 bases and J by 2 bases, with 13 bases between the two germline ends. This CDR3 region has 15 residues. DNA for the CDR3: TGTGCCAGCAGCCCCACAGGGCTTACTGGAAACACCATATATTTT. It yields the protein CASSPTGLTGNTIYF.

The rearrangement uses TRBV29-1 and TRBJ2-3; 10 positions agree with TRBD1. Trimming at V came to 8 bases and at J to 3 bases, leaving 8 bases not matched to a gene. Germline assignment: CDR1 SQVTM and CDR2 ANQGSEA. The CDR3 is made up of 14 amino acids. CDR3 sequence: CSTRQGATTDTQYF. The DNA for the CDR3 is TGCAGCACCCGACAGGGGGCGACAACAGATACGCAGTATTTT.

In nucleotides, the CDR3 is TGTGCCAGCACCCCCGACCCCCGCTATGGCTACACCTTC. Its translation: CASTPDPRYGYTF. The chain couples TRBV25-1 to TRBJ1-2, with no clear D. Germline-derived CDR1 and CDR2 are MGHDK and SYGVNS. Between the trimmed V and J ends, which lost 7 bases and 4 bases, there was a span of 13 bases. The CDR3 is 13 amino acids.

The V gene is TRBV5-1, the J gene TRBJ1-6, with a tentative D call TRBD1 (5 bases). The CDR3 extends over 15 amino acids. Trimming shortened V by 3 bases and J by 0 bases, and 7 bases separated the two germline ends. Germline CDR1 SGHRS, CDR2 YFSETQ. CDR3 residues: CASSSDSSYNSPLHF. The DNA for the CDR3 is TGCGCCAGCAGCTCCGACAGCTCCTATAATTCACCCCTCCACTTT.

The V gene is TRBV20-1, the J gene TRBJ2-5; D is unresolved. The CDR3 extends over 10 amino acids. V was pared by 2 bases and J by 5 bases, with 3 bases between. CDR1 is DFQATT and CDR2 is SNEGSKA in the germline V gene (reference sequence). The CDR3 nucleotides are TGCAGTGCTAGACGGGAGACCCAGTACTTC. This codes for CSARRETQYF.

The gene calls are TRBV18 and TRBJ1-1; a weak D match, TRBD1 (6 bases). Per germline, CDR1 KGHSH and CDR2 LQKENI. V gave up 6 bases and J gave up 0 bases, with 20 bases separating them. The CDR3 is 17 amino acids. The CDR3, as DNA: TGTGCCAGCTCCCAGACCGGGGGGGCACCTCTGAACACTGAAGCTTTCTTT. Protein product: CASSQTGGAPLNTEAFF.

This rearrangement joins TRBV19 to TRBJ2-6; TRBD1 matches at 7 bases. Germline V lookup: CDR1 LNHDA, CDR2 SQIVND (reference sequence). The CDR3 runs 15 residues. Trimming at V came to 10 bases and at J to 2 bases, leaving 8 bases not matched to a gene. The CDR3 bases are TGTGCCACGGGGACAGTAGTAGCTGGGGCCAACGTCCTGACTTTC. Amino acid sequence: CATGTVVAGANVLTF.

This clone was picked up a small number of times. The chain joins TRBV7-2 to TRBJ1-5, with D perhaps matching TRBD1 (5 bases). This CDR3 contains 18 residues. With 1 base removed from V and 0 bases from J, the gap between germline ends came to 16 bases. Per germline, CDR1 SGHTA and CDR2 FQGNSA. The CDR3 DNA reads TGTGCCAGCAGCTTAGTGTCCAGCGGGGCTTATAGCAATCAGCCCCAGCATTTT. It translates to CASSLVSSGAYSNQPQHF.

This clone was counted once. The rearrangement uses TRBV4-1 and TRBJ1-2, with D possibly TRBD1 on 5 matching bases. Germline V gene data show CDR1 as MGHRA and CDR2 as YSYEKL. The CDR3 is 15 residues long. Trimming took off 1 base at V and 5 bases at J, with 14 bases between the two ends. The CDR3 sequence: CASSQGGTAQYGYTF. CDR3 nucleotides: TGCGCCAGCAGCCAAGGAGGGACGGCCCAGTATGGCTACACCTTC.

J is TRBJ2-2 and V is TRBV28, with TRBD2 as a possible D gene (5 bases). V was trimmed by 5 bases and J by 7 bases, leaving 14 bases between them. This CDR3 has 14 residues. Germline CDR1 reads MDHEN; CDR2 reads SYDVKM. DNA for the CDR3: TGTGCCAGCAGTCCTAGGACTCTAGGCGGGGAGCTGTTTTTT. Amino acid sequence: CASSPRTLGGELFF. Drawing the rest from reference TRBV28 and TRBJ2-2, the complete variable domain is DVKVTQSSRYLVKRTGEKVFLECVQDMDHENMFWYRQDPGLGLRLIYFSYDVKMKEKGDIPEGYSVSREKKERFSLILESASTNQTSMYLCASSPRTLGGELFFGEGSRLTVL.

V gene TRBV6-5 combines with J gene TRBJ1-1, with a possible D match to TRBD1 (5 bases). CDR1 is MNHEY and CDR2 is SVGAGI in the germline V gene. The CDR3 has 14 residues. Trimming cost V 7 bases and J 0 bases, with 12 bases left between them. This chain's CDR3 is CASTKTDMNTEAFF. The CDR3 DNA follows: TGTGCCAGCACCAAGACAGACATGAACACTGAAGCTTTCTTT.

This clone occurred once. The rearrangement links TRBV5-1 to TRBJ2-1, with 11 bases aligning to TRBD2. The CDR3 loop spans 16 amino acids. CDR1 is SGHRS and CDR2 is YFSETQ in the germline V gene. V was clipped by 4 bases and J by 4 bases; unmatched bases: 7. The CDR3 protein is CASSLNSGGAYNEQFF. The CDR3 DNA reads as TGCGCCAGCAGCCTCAATAGCGGGGGGGCTTACAATGAGCAGTTCTTC.

V and J are TRBV28 and TRBJ1-3; D is perhaps TRBD1 (5 bases). The CDR3 extends over 18 amino acids. The V gene lost 1 base and the J gene lost 0 bases, with 16 bases spanning the gap. CDR1 is MDHEN, CDR2 SYDVKM, per germline. CDR3 sequence (DNA): TGTGCCAGCAGTTTATCTAGGGACGGACGTTACTCTGGAAACACCATATATTTT. The encoded protein is CASSLSRDGRYSGNTIYF.

The chain carries TRBV7-9 and TRBJ2-3; 16 bases are shared with TRBD2. The CDR3 extends over 15 amino acids. V trimming: 3 bases; J trimming: 9 bases; junction bases outside the gene matches: 3. Germline V gives CDR1 SEHNR, CDR2 FQNEAQ (reference sequence). This CDR3 reads CASSLGLAGGQTQYF. The CDR3 coding sequence is TGTGCCAGCAGCTTGGGACTAGCGGGGGGGCAGACGCAGTATTTT.

This sequence joins TRBV21-1 and TRBJ1-3; TRBD1 is the table's D call and was not checked against the DNA. TRBV21-1 is a pseudogene. The CDR3 has 15 residues. CDR3: CASPRAKIQINTIYF. CDR3 bases: TGTGCCAGCCCACGCGCAAAGATACAGATCAACACCATATATTTT.

The chain carries TRBV30 and TRBJ1-2, with TRBD1 identical over 12 bases. Trimming took 2 bases from V and 4 from J; bases not matched to a gene: 14. The CDR3 totals 18 residues. CDR1 is GTSNPN, CDR2 SVGIG, per germline (reference sequence). The CDR3 nucleotides read TGTGCCTGGAGTCCACCGGGACAGGGGGCCGACGCAGGCTATGGCTACACCTTC. Protein: CAWSPPGQGADAGYGYTF.

V and J are TRBV19 and TRBJ1-4; D possibly corresponds to TRBD1 (5 bases). This CDR3 is built from 12 residues. Germline values: CDR1 LNHDA, CDR2 SQIVND (reference sequence). The V and J ends lost 9 bases and 5 bases respectively, with 10 bases between them. This CDR3 reads CASSRGNEKLFF. The CDR3 nucleotides read TGTGCCAGCTCACGGGGGAATGAAAAACTGTTTTTT.

This clone was seen a single time. The V gene is TRBV18, the J gene TRBJ1-1, with 9 positions matching TRBD1. This CDR3 comprises 16 residues. With 4 bases clipped from V and 8 bases from J, the junction kept 14 bases outside the gene matches. Per germline, CDR1 KGHSH and CDR2 LQKENI. Here the CDR3 DNA reads TGTGCCAGCTCACTTACTACGGGACAGGGATTAAAAGAAGCTTTCTTT. Residues: CASSLTTGQGLKEAFF. The full variable domain, its missing parts supplied by reference TRBV18 and TRBJ1-1, is NAGVMQNPRHLVRRRGQEARLRCSPMKGHSHVYWYRQLPEEGLKFMVYLQKENIIDESGMPKERFSAEFPKEGPSILRIQQVVRGDSAAYFCASSLTTGQGLKEAFFGQGTRLTVV.

The rearrangement links TRBV19 to TRBJ1-1; no firm D call. The germline V gene encodes CDR1 LNHDA and CDR2 SQIVND (reference sequence). V was shortened by 1 base and J by 2 bases, with 8 bases between the two germline ends. The CDR3 loop spans 14 amino acids. Here the CDR3 reads CASSIGTDNTEAFF. CDR3 sequence (DNA): TGTGCCAGTAGTATAGGGACGGACAACACTGAAGCTTTCTTT.